This T cell receptor beta chain was identified in a study of neurological immune-mediated disorders. Study-wide findings and caveats: Whereas HTLV-1-associated myelopathy showed the most TCR clonal expansion, multiple sclerosis showed the least, with levels below those of healthy controls. Private repertoires in all groups were suggested, as expanded clones shared no CDR3 amino acid sequences across subjects.

This clonotype was observed at least ten times. Its antigen is unidentified. The germline V gene has CDR1 MGHDK and CDR2 SYGVNS. V shed 7 bases, J shed 4 bases, and the junction held 9 bases outside the gene matches. The CDR3 is 14 amino acids. Time point meaning: longitudinal time-point 3. Unsorted libraries were generated from 2 million PBMCs held at -80 degrees C. Each CDR3 protein gets one entry after TCRdb re-called the 5' RACE reads with MiXCR. The sample gives 85,000 to 110,000 distinct CDR3 sequences, 11% of which show up once; approximately 3.1% is in the top ten. Sequenced input: PBMCs. The receptor was isolated from a female donor with HTLV-1-associated myelopathy (HAM/TSP). This chain joins TRBV25-1 and TRBJ2-7; 8 bases fit TRBD2. The CDR3 coding sequence is TGTGCCAGCATTGTACAAGAGCGGGGGTACGAGCAGTACTTC. This encodes CASIVQERGYEQYF.